Sequencing of this T cell receptor (beta chain) was carried out in a study of T-cell memory formation after mild COVID-19. For the study at large: For the most part, TCR clusters were specific to one donor.

TCRdb processed the 5' RACE reads anew with MiXCR; each CDR3 protein has one entry. The data hold some 450,000 distinct CDR3 sequences, with around 17% observed a single time. The CDR3 totals 12 residues. Germline assignment: CDR1 LGHNA and CDR2 YNFKEQ. This clonotype was detected many times. The junction and the germline gene differ at one end; a read error may be behind it. J is TRBJ1-4 and V is TRBV4-2; D might be TRBD1 (5 bases). The sample taken for sequencing was PBMCs or a T cell subset sorted from them (not recorded which). This TCR came from a man aged 18 to 29 who had mild COVID-19 (a few samples of this study predate the infection). Cell type and time point are not known. The CDR3 spells CASCQGGEKLFF. CDR3 coding DNA: TGTGCCAGCTGCCAGGGAGGTGAAAAACTGTTTTTT.